This T cell receptor beta chain comes out of a study of T cells after yellow fever vaccination. Study-wide results and caveats: On re-exposure, the response was weaker but peaked faster, at day 5 versus 15. Some clonotypes, a small share, were shared between CD4 and CD8 compartments. Post-booster repertoires again held most primary-vaccination clones (roughly 96% CD4, about 90% CD8).

The authors made TCR cDNA by 5'RACE template switching, adding a universal primer site and UMIs. TCRdb processed the 5' RACE reads anew with MiXCR; each CDR3 protein has one entry. The sample records some 320,000 distinct CDR3 sequences, less than 9.5% being singletons. Germline V CDR1 and CDR2: SEHNR, FQNEAQ (reference sequence). This CDR3 is 13 amino acids long. V shed 3 bases and J shed 4 bases, with 7 bases lying between them. This clonotype was counted at least ten times. What it binds is unknown. This receptor was identified in a man younger than 35 who received the YFV17D yellow fever vaccine. The rearrangement joins TRBV7-9 to TRBJ1-5; D might be TRBD1 (6 bases). Material: CD4+ T cells sorted from PBMCs, obtained 5 days after the yellow fever booster vaccination. The CDR3, as DNA: TGTGCCAGCAGCTTCGGACAGAATCAGCCCCAGCATTTT. Translating gives CASSFGQNQPQHF.